This entry lists 28 T cell receptor beta chains sequenced from one sample in a study of CD8 T cells in ankylosing spondylitis. TCRdb re-called the 5' RACE reads with MiXCR, one entry per CDR3 protein. The sample records 50,000 to 70,000 distinct CDR3 sequences, under 7.5% being singletons. The sequencing sample was made of synovial fluid, either unsorted or a sorted T cell fraction (not recorded which). All receptors come from a male donor with ankylosing spondylitis.

The chain combines TRBV2 with TRBJ2-7, with 11 bases matching TRBD2. V shed 6 bases, J shed 3 bases, and the junction held 7 bases outside the gene matches. Germline CDR1 SNHLY, CDR2 FYNNEI. This CDR3 contains 15 residues. CDR3 DNA sequence: TGTGCCAGCAGAGCCCTAGCGGGAGGAGGCTACGAGCAGTACTTC. Residues: CASRALAGGGYEQYF.

This clonotype was seen many times. The rearrangement joins TRBV4-1 to TRBJ2-3, with a weak D call TRBD2 (5 bases). The V gene lost 0 bases and the J gene lost 6 bases, with 19 bases spanning the gap. The CDR3 contains 17 residues. The germline V gene encodes CDR1 MGHRA and CDR2 YSYEKL. The CDR3 here is CASSQEHLGSRGDTQYF. The CDR3, as DNA: TGCGCCAGCAGCCAAGAGCACCTCGGGTCCCGGGGTGATACGCAGTATTTT.

This clonotype was observed a handful of times. The chain joins TRBV5-1 to TRBJ2-1; 10 positions match TRBD2. Germline assignment: CDR1 SGHRS and CDR2 YFSETQ. The V and J ends lost 4 bases and 5 bases, in that order; junction bases with no gene match: 6. This CDR3 comprises 15 residues. The CDR3 loop reads CASSPLTSGNNEQFF. In nucleotides, the CDR3 is TGCGCCAGCAGCCCGTTAACTAGCGGGAACAATGAGCAGTTCTTC. Based on the CDR3 plus reference TRBV5-1 and TRBJ2-1, the full variable domain is KAGVTQTPRYLIKTRGQQVTLSCSPISGHRSVSWYQQTPGQGLQFLFEYFSETQRNKGNFPGRFSGRQFSNSRSEMNVSTLELGDSALYLCASSPLTSGNNEQFFGPGTRLTVL.

This clonotype was counted ten times or more. The gene calls are TRBV5-1 and TRBJ1-5; D not certain. CDR3 size: 13 residues. From germline, CDR1 is SGHRS and CDR2 YFSETQ. V shed 1 base and J shed 2 bases, with 4 bases lying between them. In DNA, the CDR3 is TGCGCCAGCAGCTTGTCGGGCAATCAGCCCCAGCATTTT. This codes for CASSLSGNQPQHF.

The chain employs TRBV12-3 or TRBV12-4 and TRBJ1-4; D is ambiguous. Between the trimmed V and J ends, which lost 3 bases and 5 bases, there was a span of 4 bases. The CDR3 totals 12 residues. CDR3 sequence reads: CASSLWNEKLFF. The CDR3 coding sequence is TGTGCCAGCAGTTTGTGGAATGAAAAACTGTTTTTT.

This clonotype was counted a few times. This chain connects TRBV28 to TRBJ1-2, with D tentatively TRBD1 (5 bases). The V end lost 1 base, the J end lost 7 bases, and 10 bases lay between the germline ends. CDR3 length: 13 residues. The germline CDR1 and CDR2 sequences are MDHEN and SYDVKM. The CDR3, as DNA: TGTGCCAGCAGTTTATTATCGGGGACTGGCTACACCTTC. It yields the protein CASSLLSGTGYTF.

The sample holds many counts of this clonotype. CDR3 DNA: TGTGCCAGCAGTATTCGGCGCACAGATACGCAGTATTTT. Its protein is CASSIRRTDTQYF. V gene TRBV6-5 combines with J gene TRBJ2-3; D ambiguous. The CDR3 loop spans 13 amino acids. Per germline, CDR1 MNHEY and CDR2 SVGAGI. The V end lost 5 bases, the J end lost 1 base, and 7 bases lay between the germline ends.

The chain recombines TRBV28 with TRBJ2-5, with 8 bases aligning to TRBD1. J lost 5 bases, V lost 7 bases, and 9 bases had no gene match. The CDR3 runs to 14 residues. CDR1 and CDR2 (germline): MDHEN, SYDVKM. The CDR3 sequence is CASTPRTGRETQYF. CDR3 in DNA: TGTGCCAGCACCCCCCGGACAGGGAGGGAGACCCAGTACTTC.

This clonotype has more than one count but fewer than ten. This chain joins TRBV21-1 and TRBJ2-1. TRBV21-1 is deemed a pseudogene. This CDR3 is built from 10 residues. CDR3 sequence: CASRRNEQFF. For the CDR3, the DNA is TGTGCCAGCCGACGAAATGAGCAGTTCTTC.

This clonotype appeared many times. This rearrangement joins TRBV11-3 to TRBJ2-1, with a tentative D call TRBD2 (6 bases). The CDR3 loop spans 17 amino acids. Trimming shortened V by 0 bases and J by 7 bases, and 19 bases separated the two germline ends. Germline V lookup: CDR1 SGHNT, CDR2 YENEEA. The CDR3 sequence is CASSLDLGRDPRNEQFF. DNA for the CDR3: TGTGCCAGCAGCTTAGATCTGGGGCGGGACCCAAGAAATGAGCAGTTCTTC.

At least ten counts were recorded for this clonotype. The chain is built from TRBV19 and TRBJ2-3; 9 bases map to TRBD2. The CDR3 contains 17 residues. The V and J ends lost 5 bases and 4 bases, in that order; junction bases with no gene match: 13. CDR1 and CDR2 from the germline V gene are LNHDA and SQIVND (reference sequence). For the CDR3, the DNA is TGTGCCAGTAGTTCAACCCTTAGCGGGAGTAGGCCAGATACGCAGTATTTT. It is translated as CASSSTLSGSRPDTQYF.

The chain carries TRBV11-2 and TRBJ2-5; TRBD1 is a possible D gene (6 bases). Germline V CDR1 and CDR2: SGHAT, FQNNGV. The CDR3 is made up of 18 amino acids. V was trimmed by 3 bases and J by 1 base, leaving 21 bases between them. This chain's CDR3 is CASSLSLQGGYAQETQYF. CDR3 DNA sequence: TGTGCCAGCAGCTTGAGTTTACAGGGCGGATATGCCCAAGAGACCCAGTACTTC.

This clonotype has a count of ten or more. The gene calls are TRBV7-2 and TRBJ2-1; D tentatively reads TRBD1 or TRBD2 (5 bases each). CDR1 SGHTA and CDR2 FQGNSA come from the germline V gene. With 2 bases removed from V and 4 bases from J, the gap between germline ends came to 15 bases. This CDR3 has 16 amino acids. The CDR3 region is CASSLIGTRTYNEQFF. The CDR3 DNA reads as TGTGCCAGCAGCTTAATCGGGACCAGGACATACAATGAGCAGTTCTTC.

There are a few counts of this clonotype. The chain couples TRBV7-9 to TRBJ1-2; 7 bases fit TRBD1. V trimming: 2 bases; J trimming: 6 bases; junction bases outside the gene matches: 6. Germline CDR1 and CDR2: SEHNR and FQNEAQ (reference sequence). This CDR3 contains 14 residues. CDR3 amino acids: CASSLLRGADGYTF. DNA of the CDR3: TGTGCCAGCAGCTTACTCAGGGGGGCCGATGGCTACACCTTC.

This clonotype was seen ten or more times. The J gene is TRBJ1-4, the V gene TRBV7-2; D might be TRBD1 (5 bases). Germline CDR1 reads SGHTA; CDR2 reads FQGNSA. V gave up 0 bases and J gave up 8 bases, with 10 bases separating them. This CDR3 contains 14 residues. The CDR3 bases are TGTGCCAGCAGCTTAGCGGGGCGGGGGGAAAAACTGTTTTTT. Translated: CASSLAGRGEKLFF.

Ten or more counts support this clonotype. J is TRBJ2-1 and V is TRBV7-2; no firm D call. CDR1 SGHTA and CDR2 FQGNSA come from the germline V gene. Trimming left V 5 bases short and J 0 bases short, with 8 bases between. CDR3 length equals 14 residues. DNA for the CDR3: TGTGCCAGCAGCCTTTCGCGCTCCTACAATGAGCAGTTCTTC. It translates to CASSLSRSYNEQFF.

This clonotype was observed many times. The genes are TRBV10-3 and TRBJ2-7; 13 nucleotides match TRBD2. Germline V lookup: CDR1 ENHRY, CDR2 SYGVKD. V dropped 7 bases and J dropped 7; count of bases not matched to a gene: 7. This CDR3 comprises 14 residues. This CDR3 reads CAIKPGLAGREQYF. The CDR3 nucleotides read TGTGCCATCAAGCCGGGACTAGCGGGAAGGGAGCAGTACTTC.

This clonotype was counted only a few times. The rearrangement links TRBV27 to TRBJ2-5; the D gene is possibly TRBD2 (5 bases). Germline V gene lookup returns CDR1 MNHEY and CDR2 SMNVEV (reference sequence). V gave up 2 bases and J gave up 5 bases, with 12 bases separating them. This CDR3 is 14 amino acids long. The CDR3 nucleotides read TGTGCCAGCAGTTTACGAGGGTTTGGCGAGACCCAGTACTTC. Translating it yields CASSLRGFGETQYF.

This clonotype was found many times. CDR3 loop: CASSYSTAGLSFANTGELFF. The CDR3 DNA is TGTGCCAGCAGTTACTCAACAGCGGGACTGTCGTTCGCGAACACCGGGGAGCTGTTTTTT. V and J are TRBV6-2 or TRBV6-3 and TRBJ2-2, with 7 bases fitting TRBD2. CDR3 length equals 20 residues. Trimming took 0 bases from V and 0 from J; bases not matched to a gene: 13. Germline loops: CDR1 MNHEY, CDR2 SVGEGT.

This clonotype has ten or more counts. The chain has TRBV24-1 and TRBJ2-7; D might be TRBD2 (5 bases). The V end lost 2 bases, the J end lost 3 bases, and 10 bases lay between the germline ends. The CDR3 sequence is 14 residues long. The germline V gene has CDR1 KGHDR and CDR2 SFDVKD. In nucleotides, the CDR3 is TGTGCCACCAGTGATTCCGCAGGAGGCTACGAGCAGTACTTC. Translation gives CATSDSAGGYEQYF.

The chain couples TRBV4-3 to TRBJ2-5, with D perhaps matching TRBD1 or TRBD2 (5 bases each). Trimming took 4 bases from V and 7 from J, leaving 13 bases between them. The CDR3 length is 13 residues. CDR1 is LGHNA and CDR2 is YSLEER in the germline V gene. In nucleotides, the CDR3 is TGCGCCAGCAGCCCGGGGCCCGACGTGACCCAGTACTTC. Residues: CASSPGPDVTQYF.

This clonotype occurred a few times. The CDR3 DNA follows: TGTGCCAGCAGTTACCGACTGACTAGCGAGAGCTACAATGAGCAGTTCTTC. Residues: CASSYRLTSESYNEQFF. V usage is TRBV6-5 and J usage is TRBJ2-1; TRBD2 matches at 8 bases. Germline V gene data show CDR1 as MNHEY and CDR2 as SVGAGI. The CDR3 spans 17 residues. V lost 2 bases, J lost 3 bases, and 9 bases stayed unmatched.

The genes are TRBV6-1 and TRBJ1-5; 7 bases line up with TRBD1. The germline V gene has CDR1 MNHNS and CDR2 SASEGT. The trim removed 9 bases at V and 0 bases at J, leaving 11 bases unmatched. This CDR3 contains 16 residues. Here the CDR3 DNA reads TGTGCCAGTGACAGGGTTCGCGCTTATAGCAATCAGCCCCAGCATTTT. Translation gives CASDRVRAYSNQPQHF.

This clonotype showed up just a few times. This rearrangement joins TRBV19 to TRBJ2-4; D is possibly TRBD1 (6 bases). V lost 7 bases to trimming and J lost 2 bases, with 12 bases between them. The CDR3 is made up of 14 amino acids. CDR1 and CDR2 from the germline V gene are LNHDA and SQIVND (reference sequence). The CDR3: CASTPGQTKNIQYF. Written as DNA, the CDR3 is TGTGCCAGTACCCCCGGACAGACCAAAAACATTCAGTACTTC.

In its sample, this clonotype was seen many times. The chain employs TRBV15 and TRBJ2-3, with 11 bases fitting TRBD1. The CDR3 has 16 amino acids. V lost 4 bases, J lost 6 bases, and 9 bases stayed unmatched. Germline loops: CDR1 LNHNV, CDR2 YYDKDF (reference sequence). This CDR3 reads CATSKDRGLLIDTQYF. DNA for the CDR3: TGTGCCACCAGCAAGGACAGGGGGCTTCTAATTGATACGCAGTATTTT.

The sample holds a few counts of this clonotype. The chain joins TRBV20-1 to TRBJ2-4; 8 bases fit TRBD2. The trim removed 3 bases at V and 0 bases at J, leaving 1 base unmatched. CDR1 DFQATT and CDR2 SNEGSKA come from the germline V gene (reference sequence). The CDR3 loop spans 14 amino acids. CDR3 in DNA: TGCAGTGCTAGCGGGAGGGAAGCCAAAAACATTCAGTACTTC. This sequence encodes CSASGREAKNIQYF.

Many counts were recorded for this clonotype. The chain links TRBV29-1 to TRBJ1-5; no clear D gene. The germline V gene has CDR1 SQVTM and CDR2 ANQGSEA. V lost 7 bases and J 9 bases, leaving 16 bases between the germline ends. The CDR3 spans 12 residues. The CDR3 spells CSAALDGRPQHF. In DNA form, the CDR3 reads TGCAGCGCGGCCCTGGATGGTAGGCCCCAGCATTTT. The complete variable domain, with remaining parts taken from reference TRBV29-1 and TRBJ1-5, reads SAVISQKPSRDICQRGTSLTIQCQVDSQVTMMFWYRQQPGQSLTLIATANQGSEATYESGFVIDKFPISRPNLTFSTLTVSNMSPEDSSIYLCSAALDGRPQHFGDGTRLSIL.

The chain uses TRBV4-1 and TRBJ2-7; 13 nucleotides align to TRBD2. The CDR3 consists of 17 residues. Trimming at V came to 4 bases and at J to 0 bases, leaving 6 bases not matched to a gene. Looked up from germline, CDR1 is MGHRA and CDR2 is YSYEKL. CDR3 coding DNA: TGCGCCAGCAGCCTCTTGGGACTAGCGGGATCCTCCTACGAGCAGTACTTC. Translation: CASSLLGLAGSSYEQYF.